Presented here are 19 T cell receptor beta chains from one specimen sequenced in a study of beta chain features in type 1 diabetes. The whole isolated RNA underwent reverse transcription, so sequencing captured expressed TCRB transcripts. Repertoires were generated with immunoSEQ multiplex PCR, while TCRdb's copy carries only in-frame clones and drops some. The profile shows 450,000 or so clones, over 9.5% of them singletons. Sequenced: naive CD4+ T cells from blood. These receptors all stem from a young woman in good health.

The chain has TRBV7-9 and TRBJ2-5; 12 nucleotides match TRBD1. The CDR3 sequence is 14 residues long. Per germline, CDR1 SEHNR and CDR2 FQNEAQ (reference sequence). With V trimmed by 3 bases and J by 7 bases, 3 bases remained unmatched. The CDR3: CASSFPGQGATQYF. CDR3 DNA sequence: TGTGCCAGCAGCTTCCCGGGACAGGGGGCGACCCAGTACTTC.

This clone was seen only a few times. The rearrangement uses TRBV14 and TRBJ1-3; a weak D match, TRBD1 (5 bases). From germline, CDR1 is SGHDN and CDR2 FVKESK. Between the trimmed V and J ends, which lost 4 bases and 8 bases, there was a span of 12 bases. The CDR3 has 13 residues. CDR3 sequence (DNA): TGTGCCAGCAGCCGGGGACTTGTAGACACCATATATTTT. Its protein is CASSRGLVDTIYF. The whole variable domain, filled in from reference TRBV14 and TRBJ1-3, reads EAGVTQFPSHSVIEKGQTVTLRCDPISGHDNLYWYRRVMGKEIKFLLHFVKESKQDESGMPNNRFLAERTGGTYSTLKVQPAELEDSGVYFCASSRGLVDTIYFGEGSWLTVV.

In this sample, this clone turned up a few times. The genes are TRBV30 and TRBJ1-1; D gene unclear. The CDR3 runs 14 residues. V dropped 3 bases and J dropped 6 bases, with 17 bases sitting between them. CDR1 and CDR2 (germline): GTSNPN, SVGIG (reference sequence). The chain's CDR3 is CAWRVEGLWPEAFF. CDR3 coding DNA: TGTGCCTGGAGAGTAGAAGGACTTTGGCCTGAAGCTTTCTTT. Combining the CDR3 with reference TRBV30 and TRBJ1-1 gives the whole variable domain SQTIHQWPATLVQPVGSPLSLECTVEGTSNPNLYWYRQAAGRGLQLLFYSVGIGQISSEVPQNLSASRPQDRQFILSSKKLLLSDSGFYLCAWRVEGLWPEAFFGQGTRLTVV.

This clone was detected a few times. The chain couples TRBV15 to TRBJ2-5, with D possibly matching TRBD1 (6 bases). CDR3 length: 15 residues. In germline, CDR1 is LNHNV, CDR2 YYDKDF (reference sequence). Trimming took 3 bases from V and 5 from J, leaving 16 bases between them. The CDR3 here is CATSSHLGGTETQYF. In DNA form, the CDR3 reads TGTGCCACCAGCAGTCACCTAGGGGGTACGGAGACCCAGTACTTC.

V usage is TRBV14 and J usage is TRBJ2-7; unclear D gene. CDR3 length equals 13 residues. V lost 1 base to trimming and J lost 3 bases, with 7 bases between them. Germline V gives CDR1 SGHDN, CDR2 FVKESK. The CDR3: CASSQGWGYEQYV. CDR3 DNA: TGTGCCAGCAGCCAAGGTTGGGGCTACGAGCAGTACGTC.

This clone was recorded a few times. The CDR3 does not close with the conserved phenylalanine or tryptophan, likely indicating a read error. Because the CDR3's place on the DNA is in doubt, the DNA is left out and the CDR3 is given as listed by TCRdb. This sequence joins TRBV23-1 and TRBJ1-1; TRBD1, the table's D call, lacks a check against the DNA. TRBV23-1 is labeled an ORF, and its function is uncertain. The CDR3 has 10 residues if both end residues are counted. The CDR3 sequence is CASWGQGASS.

This clone occurred a few times. Sequence at one end of the junction differs from germline and may be a read error. The chain links TRBV7-9 to TRBJ2-5, with 7 bases fitting TRBD1. There are 13 residues in the CDR3. Germline V gene data show CDR1 as SEHNR and CDR2 as FQNEAQ (reference sequence). The DNA for the CDR3 is TGTGCCAGCAGCAGGACAGGTGGGGTCCTTCTGCACTTC. This gives the protein CASSRTGGVLLHF.

This sequence joins TRBV7-6 and TRBJ2-1; the D is unclear. V was cut by 4 bases and J by 12 bases, with 16 bases left in between. This CDR3 has 13 amino acids. CDR1 and CDR2 from the germline V gene are SGHVS and FNYEAQ. The DNA of the CDR3 is TGTGCCAGCAGCTCCTTCGCCAGGTCTTGGCAGTTCTTC. Residues: CASSSFARSWQFF.

In DNA form, the CDR3 reads TGCGCCAGCAGCCGGGCGGGGGGGCCTGGAGAGACCCAGTACTTC. Protein product: CASSRAGGPGETQYF. The rearrangement uses TRBV4-3 and TRBJ2-5, with 9 bases identical to TRBD2. Germline V gene lookup returns CDR1 LGHNA and CDR2 YSLEER. The CDR3 extends over 15 amino acids. The V segment lost 4 bases and the J segment 4 bases; nucleotides outside the gene matches: 7.

In this sample, this clone turned up a few times. Distinct nucleotide sequences in the sample also encode this CDR3. For the CDR3, the DNA is TGTGCCAGCAGCTTTACAGGATACAATGAGCAGTTCTTC. Protein sequence: CASSFTGYNEQFF. The chain combines TRBV7-9 with TRBJ2-1, with D possibly TRBD1 on 5 matching bases. V lost 3 bases to trimming and J lost 4 bases, with 7 bases between them. Germline V gene lookup returns CDR1 SEHNR and CDR2 FQNEAQ (reference sequence). The CDR3 sequence is 13 residues long.

This chain uses TRBV9 with TRBJ1-1; D remains ambiguous. This CDR3 spans 14 amino acids. The germline V gene has CDR1 SGDLS and CDR2 YYNGEE. The V end was cut by 0 bases, the J end by 1 base, with 7 bases between. DNA of the CDR3: TGTGCCAGCAGCGTAGCTCAGGCGAACACTGAAGCTTTCTTT. Its protein product is CASSVAQANTEAFF.

Of note for this clone: Within the sample, other DNA sequences also encode this same CDR3. The chain has TRBV20-1 and TRBJ2-5; D unclear. Trimming shortened V by 3 bases and J by 5 bases, and 4 bases separated the two germline ends. Germline CDR1 is DFQATT and CDR2 is SNEGSKA (reference sequence). The CDR3 consists of 10 residues. CDR3 in amino acids: CSASLETQYF. CDR3 sequence (DNA): TGCAGTGCTAGTCTCGAGACCCAGTACTTC.

The chain uses TRBV9 and TRBJ1-5, with D unresolved. Germline CDR1 SGDLS, CDR2 YYNGEE. The V end lost 0 bases, the J end lost 5 bases, and 12 bases lay between the germline ends. The CDR3 runs to 15 residues. Written as DNA, the CDR3 is TGTGCCAGCAGCGTAGGCTCCGCGACGGATCAGCCCCAGCATTTT. Translated: CASSVGSATDQPQHF.

This chain connects TRBV19 to TRBJ2-6; a possible D gene is TRBD2 (5 bases). The CDR3 spans 16 residues. Trimming removed 7 bases from V and 4 bases from J, with 17 bases in between. CDR1 and CDR2 (germline): LNHDA, SQIVND (reference sequence). In nucleotides, the CDR3 is TGTGCCAGTAACCTAGGACGGGGAAAAGGGGCCAACGTCCTGACTTTC. Its translation: CASNLGRGKGANVLTF.

This clone was detected only a few times. In the same sample, other DNA sequences code for this CDR3. This chain connects TRBV29-1 to TRBJ1-5, with a possible D match to TRBD1 (6 bases). The CDR3 runs to 12 residues. Trimming pared 6 bases from V and 4 bases from J, leaving 10 bases between. Germline CDR1 is SQVTM and CDR2 is ANQGSEA. The CDR3 reads CSVATGNQPQHF. The CDR3 bases are TGCAGCGTGGCGACAGGAAATCAGCCCCAGCATTTT.

This clone was counted a few times. The rearrangement joins TRBV7-2 to TRBJ2-7; D is unclear. The germline gives CDR1 SGHTA, CDR2 FQGNSA. V gave up 0 bases and J gave up 6 bases, with 6 bases separating them. The CDR3 has 12 residues. Written as DNA, the CDR3 is TGTGCCAGCAGCTTAGCCCCCGCCGAGCAGTACTTC. It specifies CASSLAPAEQYF.

The table lists this clone with a few counts. V gene TRBV5-1 combines with J gene TRBJ2-3; TRBD2 might be the D (5 bases). Germline V gives CDR1 SGHRS, CDR2 YFSETQ. The CDR3 extends over 14 amino acids. V lost 4 bases and J 1 base, leaving 10 bases between the germline ends. The DNA of the CDR3 is TGCGCCAGCAGCGACGTGGAGGGCACAGATACGCAGTATTTT. It encodes CASSDVEGTDTQYF.

This chain uses TRBV19 with TRBJ2-3; possible D gene TRBD2, 5 bases. Trimming stripped 6 bases from V and 6 bases from J, with 13 bases between. Germline V gene lookup returns CDR1 LNHDA and CDR2 SQIVND (reference sequence). This CDR3 has 13 amino acids. This CDR3 is CASRPITGDTQYF. CDR3 DNA sequence: TGTGCCAGTAGACCAATCACGGGGGATACGCAGTATTTT. The entire variable domain, with the rest obtained from reference TRBV19 and TRBJ2-3, is as follows: DGGITQSPKYLFRKEGQNVTLSCEQNLNHDAMYWYRQDPGQGLRLIYYSQIVNDFQKGDIAEGYSVSREKKESFPLTVTSAQKNPTAFYLCASRPITGDTQYFGPGTRLTVL.

V usage is TRBV28 and J usage is TRBJ2-3; 9 bases fit TRBD2. CDR3 size: 16 residues. CDR1 and CDR2 from the germline V gene are MDHEN and SYDVKM. V dropped 0 bases and J dropped 1; count of bases not matched to a gene: 2. The CDR3 here is CASSLWRGGGTDTQYF. The CDR3 nucleotides are TGTGCCAGCAGTTTATGGCGGGGGGGCGGCACAGATACGCAGTATTTT.